Below, 28 T cell receptor beta chains from the same sample are listed, as sequenced in a study of vaccination and CD4 T cells after COVID-19. Treatment denoted: roughly 10-day PBMC culture with coronavirus spike peptide pools or control peptides (ViraFEST assay). These receptors' targets are unknown. Researchers used the Oncomine TCR Beta short-read assay to sequence DNA from cultured CD4+ T cells. One entry per CDR3 protein, called by TCRdb with MiXCR from the PCR reads. Among some 16,000 distinct CDR3 sequences listed, roughly 45% were seen once. The source material was CD4+ T cells from blood, cultured in vitro. The receptor set was obtained from a human donor who had recovered from COVID-19.

The V call is TRBV19, the J call TRBJ1-5, with D maybe TRBD1 (6 bases). Trimming took off 4 bases at V and 5 bases at J, with 9 bases between the two ends. This CDR3 is 13 amino acids long. Germline V gene lookup returns CDR1 LNHDA and CDR2 SQIVND (reference sequence). As DNA, the CDR3 is TGTGCCAGTAGTACGGACAGTCATCAGCCCCAGCATTTT. Translation: CASSTDSHQPQHF.

The V gene is TRBV10-3, the J gene TRBJ2-7, with D unclear. The germline V gene encodes CDR1 ENHRY and CDR2 SYGVKD. With 3 bases removed from V and 3 bases from J, the gap between germline ends came to 9 bases. The CDR3 contains 13 residues. This CDR3 is CAISDRHVYEQYF. CDR3 DNA: TGTGCCATCAGTGACCGACACGTCTACGAGCAGTACTTC.

This clonotype occurred a few times. The V gene is TRBV2, the J gene TRBJ2-3; no clear D. CDR1 is SNHLY and CDR2 is FYNNEI in the germline V gene. Trimming took 8 bases from V and 6 from J, leaving 9 bases between them. The CDR3 consists of 11 residues. The CDR3 DNA reads as TGTGCCAGCCGAATAGGCGATACGCAGTATTTT. Amino acids: CASRIGDTQYF.

This rearrangement joins TRBV6-5 to TRBJ1-2; D is unclear. The CDR3 length is 12 residues. Trimming shortened V by 4 bases and J by 5 bases, and 8 bases separated the two germline ends. From germline, CDR1 is MNHEY and CDR2 SVGAGI. Written as DNA, the CDR3 is TGTGCCAGCAGTTCGCAGACTTATGGCTACACCTTC. Translation: CASSSQTYGYTF.

This rearrangement joins TRBV7-9 to TRBJ2-7, with TRBD2 matching over 11 bases. The junction had 9 bases not matched to a gene; V was cut back by 5 bases and J by 3 bases. The CDR3 sequence is 16 residues long. Germline assignment: CDR1 SEHNR and CDR2 FQNEAQ (reference sequence). In DNA form, the CDR3 reads TGTGCCAGCAGCCCGACCGTCGGGACTAGCGGCTACGAGCAGTACTTC. It yields the protein CASSPTVGTSGYEQYF.

The CDR3 DNA is TGTGCCAGCAGCTTAGCGGGTGACCGTGAGCAGTTCTTC. Protein sequence: CASSLAGDREQFF. The chain joins TRBV7-9 to TRBJ2-1; D gene uncertain. V was shortened by 0 bases and J by 9 bases, with 9 bases between the two germline ends. The CDR3 has 13 amino acids. Germline CDR1 and CDR2: SEHNR and FQNEAQ (reference sequence).

The chain carries TRBV10-3 and TRBJ2-5, with 7 nucleotides matching TRBD2. Trimming took 4 bases from V and 5 from J; bases not matched to a gene: 7. This CDR3 has 14 amino acids. Per the germline V gene, CDR1 is ENHRY and CDR2 is SYGVKD. The CDR3 protein is CAISASRETETQYF. DNA for the CDR3: TGTGCCATCAGTGCTTCGCGGGAGACGGAGACCCAGTACTTC.

This clonotype was seen more than once but under ten times. The gene calls are TRBV7-3 and TRBJ2-2, with D possibly matching TRBD2 (5 bases). From germline, CDR1 is SGHTA and CDR2 FQGTGA. The V end lost 1 base, the J end lost 6 bases, and 12 bases lay between the germline ends. CDR3 size: 15 residues. CDR3 DNA: TGTGCCAGCAGCTTAAACCCAGGACTCCCCGGGGAGCTGTTTTTT. Protein sequence: CASSLNPGLPGELFF. Looking up the rest from reference TRBV7-3 and TRBJ2-2 gives the full variable domain: GAGVSQTPSNKVTEKGKYVELRCDPISGHTALYWYRQSLGQGPEFLIYFQGTGAADDSGLPNDRFFAVRPEGSVSTLKIQRTERGDSAVYLCASSLNPGLPGELFFGEGSRLTVL.

The J gene is TRBJ2-7, the V gene TRBV7-9, with TRBD1 matching over 7 bases. From germline, CDR1 is SEHNR and CDR2 FQNEAQ (reference sequence). The J segment lost 3 bases and the V segment lost 5 bases, leaving 7 bases of the junction unmatched. The CDR3 runs 14 residues. The CDR3 DNA reads as TGTGCCAGCAGCCCGATTGGACAGGACTACGAGCAGTACTTC. It translates to CASSPIGQDYEQYF.

This chain joins TRBV5-4 and TRBJ2-3; 14 positions agree with TRBD2. Germline V gene sequence: CDR1 SGHNT, CDR2 YYREEE (reference sequence). Germline trimming cut 4 bases from V and 1 base from J; bases unmatched to any gene: 8. The CDR3 consists of 18 residues. The CDR3 protein is CASSPGTSGRYGTDTQYF. In DNA form, the CDR3 reads TGTGCCAGCAGCCCAGGGACTAGCGGGAGATACGGCACAGATACGCAGTATTTT.

This clonotype was counted between two and nine times. The rearrangement links TRBV7-3 to TRBJ1-1; 9 nucleotides align to TRBD1. Germline V lookup: CDR1 SGHTA, CDR2 FQGTGA. V gave up 5 bases and J gave up 1 base; unmatched junction bases: 2. CDR3 length equals 14 residues. Written as DNA, the CDR3 is TGTGCCAGCAGCGTGACAGGGGGGAACACTGAAGCTTTCTTT. It yields the protein CASSVTGGNTEAFF.

The chain has TRBV18 and TRBJ2-1; D remains ambiguous. CDR1 is KGHSH and CDR2 is LQKENI in the germline V gene. The CDR3 has 11 residues. V gave up 3 bases and J gave up 8 bases, with 5 bases separating them. CDR3 loop: CASSPGHEQFF. The DNA for the CDR3 is TGTGCCAGCTCACCGGGTCATGAGCAGTTCTTC.

This clonotype was detected only a few times. V usage is TRBV30 and J usage is TRBJ1-2; D uncertain. Trimming took 2 bases from V and 8 from J, leaving 15 bases between them. This CDR3 contains 13 residues. From germline, CDR1 is GTSNPN and CDR2 SVGIG (reference sequence). CDR3 nucleotides: TGTGCCTGGAGTCTGCACCACCCCCTGGGCTACACCTTC. Protein product: CAWSLHHPLGYTF.

The rearrangement links TRBV7-9 to TRBJ1-1; no clear D gene. V lost 2 bases and J lost 6, with 10 bases in between. Looked up from germline, CDR1 is SEHNR and CDR2 is FQNEAQ (reference sequence). This CDR3 contains 13 residues. CDR3 DNA: TGTGCCAGCAGCTTACAGGAGTTTGCTGAAGCTTTCTTT. It yields the protein CASSLQEFAEAFF.

The chain combines TRBV19 with TRBJ2-3; D unclear. Germline CDR1 and CDR2: LNHDA and SQIVND (reference sequence). The CDR3 spans 14 residues. Trimming pared 3 bases from V and 3 bases from J, leaving 10 bases between. The CDR3, as DNA: TGTGCCAGTAGTATTTCTAGGGTTACAGATACGCAGTATTTT. This gives the protein CASSISRVTDTQYF.

The J gene is TRBJ1-5, the V gene TRBV28; D uncertain. Germline values: CDR1 MDHEN, CDR2 SYDVKM. Trimming shortened V by 3 bases and J by 5 bases, and 11 bases separated the two germline ends. The CDR3 totals 14 residues. The CDR3 nucleotides read TGTGCCAGCAGTTTCCCAGAGTCCTATCAGCCCCAGCATTTT. As protein: CASSFPESYQPQHF.

DNA of the CDR3: TGCAGCGTTGAATTCGGGAGGGCCAACATTCAGTACTTC. Protein product: CSVEFGRANIQYF. This sequence joins TRBV29-1 and TRBJ2-4; TRBD2 matches at 8 bases. The CDR3 runs 13 residues. Germline assignment: CDR1 SQVTM and CDR2 ANQGSEA. Trimming removed 2 bases from V and 7 bases from J; junction bases left unmatched: 4.

The CDR3 bases are TGCAGTGCTCGGACTAGCGGCAACACAGATACGCAGTATTTT. Translated: CSARTSGNTDTQYF. The chain recombines TRBV20-1 with TRBJ2-3; the match to TRBD2 covers 10 bases. CDR3 length: 14 amino acids. The trim removed 5 bases at V and 2 bases at J, leaving 4 bases unmatched. Looked up from germline, CDR1 is DFQATT and CDR2 is SNEGSKA (reference sequence).

This clonotype has a handful of counts. This chain uses TRBV7-2 with TRBJ2-2; tentative D call: TRBD1 (5 bases). Germline V CDR1 and CDR2: SGHTA, FQGNSA. The CDR3 consists of 14 residues. V dropped 3 bases and J dropped 6 bases, with 11 bases sitting between them. The CDR3 loop reads CASSLTLGAGELFF. The CDR3 region has the DNA TGTGCCAGCAGCTTGACTCTAGGGGCCGGGGAGCTGTTTTTT.

This clonotype was seen more than once but under ten times. V and J are TRBV28 and TRBJ1-5; no firm D call. Trimming took 4 bases from V and 4 from J, leaving 8 bases between them. Per germline, CDR1 MDHEN and CDR2 SYDVKM. This CDR3 is built from 13 residues. The CDR3 loop reads CASSSPPNQPQHF. For the CDR3, the DNA is TGTGCCAGCAGTTCCCCGCCAAATCAGCCCCAGCATTTT.

V usage is TRBV15 and J usage is TRBJ2-2; D may correspond to TRBD1 or TRBD2 (5 bases each). The germline V and J ends were trimmed by 5 bases and 6 bases, with 7 bases remaining between them. This CDR3 has 12 residues. The V gene's germline CDR1 is LNHNV and CDR2 YYDKDF (reference sequence). As DNA, the CDR3 is TGTGCCACCAGCCCGGGACCCGGGGAGCTGTTTTTT. Its translation is CATSPGPGELFF.

This clonotype was observed a handful of times. This chain links TRBV28 with TRBJ1-5, with TRBD1 as a possible D gene (6 bases). This CDR3 is 14 amino acids long. Trimming removed 6 bases at V and 3 bases at J, with 12 bases between. Germline CDR1 is MDHEN and CDR2 is SYDVKM. The CDR3 region is CASRAGQHNQPQHF. The CDR3 nucleotides read TGTGCCAGCAGGGCGGGACAACACAATCAGCCCCAGCATTTT.

The chain carries TRBV7-2 and TRBJ1-2; D is ambiguous. In germline, CDR1 is SGHTA, CDR2 FQGNSA. Trimming pared 3 bases from V and 4 bases from J, leaving 6 bases between. This CDR3 region has 12 residues. In DNA, the CDR3 is TGTGCCAGCAGCTTGGTAGGCTATGGCTACACCTTC. Translation gives CASSLVGYGYTF.

This clonotype came up a few times. The chain has TRBV27 and TRBJ2-7; weak D call: TRBD1 (5 bases). V was pared by 3 bases and J by 0 bases, with 12 bases between. There are 15 residues in the CDR3. Germline V CDR1 and CDR2: MNHEY, SMNVEV (reference sequence). CDR3 sequence (DNA): TGTGCCAGCAGTTTTTATCAGGGCTACTCCTACGAGCAGTACTTC. Amino acid sequence: CASSFYQGYSYEQYF.

This clonotype was recorded a few times. The rearrangement joins TRBV7-3 to TRBJ1-2; 9 nucleotides match TRBD1. V lost 5 bases and J lost 5; bases outside the gene matches: 6. CDR1 and CDR2 from the germline V gene are SGHTA and FQGTGA. The CDR3 totals 14 residues. Here the CDR3 reads CASSAGQGDYGYTF. As DNA, the CDR3 is TGTGCCAGCAGCGCGGGACAGGGAGATTATGGCTACACCTTC.

This clonotype has a handful of counts. The genes are TRBV5-4 and TRBJ2-2; D not certain. CDR1 and CDR2 from the germline V gene are SGHNT and YYREEE (reference sequence). The ends were cut back, 4 bases at V and 4 bases at J, with 8 bases in the middle. The CDR3 has 13 amino acids. The CDR3 loop reads CASSPLPTGELFF. CDR3 in DNA: TGTGCCAGCAGCCCACTCCCCACCGGGGAGCTGTTTTTT.

By sample share, this clonotype is medium-sized. V gene TRBV24-1 combines with J gene TRBJ2-2, with 10 positions matching TRBD2. The CDR3 has 14 amino acids. V lost 9 bases, J lost 5 bases, and 5 bases stayed unmatched. The V gene's germline CDR1 is KGHDR and CDR2 SFDVKD. DNA for the CDR3: TGTGCCACCGGGCCTAGCGGGAGTACCGGGGAGCTGTTTTTT. Translating gives CATGPSGSTGELFF.

The CDR3 here is CSANARTRTDTQYF. CDR3 in DNA: TGCAGTGCTAACGCCCGGACCCGCACAGATACGCAGTATTTT. The V gene is TRBV20-1, the J gene TRBJ2-3, with no clear D. Germline V gene lookup returns CDR1 DFQATT and CDR2 SNEGSKA (reference sequence). CDR3 size: 14 residues. V lost 4 bases, J lost 1 base, and 12 bases lay in between.